The rows below give T cell receptor beta chains drawn from one sample of a study of blood T cell repertoires in COVID-19. Profiling relied on immunoSEQ multiplex PCR, and the TCRdb table lists in-frame clones only, not all of them. The sample records around 170,000 clones, about 80% being singletons. The sample consisted of peripheral blood. These receptors were collected from a man aged 65 to 79 with active or convalescent COVID-19. Both conserved end residues are part of each CDR3. The D gene is left open where the match is weak. Size tells how often a clone was seen (once, few, many) or the class of an expanded clone, and some rows leave it out.

TRBD2,17,-,TRBJ2-2,TRBV3-1/TRBV3-2,TGTGCCAGCAGCCAAGGTGGGAGGGCCGCGTTCGCCGGGGAGCTGTTTTTT,CASSQGGRAAFAGELFF
-,15,-,TRBJ1-1,TRBV28,TGTGCCAGCAGCCCTGGGGACACCGCGAACACTGAAGCTTTCTTT,CASSPGDTANTEAFF
TRBD2,13,-,TRBJ2-5,TRBV18,TGTGCCAGCTCACCAACTAGCGGGGAGACCCAGTACTTC,CASSPTSGETQYF
-,16,-,TRBJ1-2,TRBV6-6,TGTGCCAGCAGTTACGGGTATCAGGGGCAGGGGTATGGCTACACCTTC,CASSYGYQGQGYGYTF
-,16,-,TRBJ1-3,TRBV5-1,TGCGCCAGCAGCCTGACAGGAAGTTTCTCTGGAAACACCATATATTTT,CASSLTGSFSGNTIYF
-,14,few,TRBJ1-3,TRBV30,TGTGCCTGGAGTGAGGGGTTCTCTGGAAACACCATATATTTT,CAWSEGFSGNTIYF
-,16,-,TRBJ1-4,TRBV27,TGTGCCAGCAGCCCCCTTGAGGCCTTCCACAGGGAAAAACTGTTTTTT,CASSPLEAFHREKLFF
-,14,-,TRBJ1-1,TRBV19,TGTGCCAGCCATAAATTCCCTACGAACACTGAAGCTTTCTTT,CASHKFPTNTEAFF
-,11,many,TRBJ2-7,TRBV3-1/TRBV3-2,TGTGCCAGCAGCCGCAGCTACGAGCAGTACTTC,CASSRSYEQYF
TRBD1,14,many,TRBJ1-1,TRBV11-2,TGTGCCAGCAGCTTAACTAGACAGGGAACTGAAGCTTTCTTT,CASSLTRQGTEAFF
-,13,-,TRBJ2-2,TRBV12-3/TRBV12-4,TGTGCCAGCAGTTTGCAGTTTGGCGGGGAGCTGTTTTTT,CASSLQFGGELFF
TRBD1,17,-,TRBJ2-7,TRBV11-3,TGTGCCAGCAGCTCTATCAGGGGACAGGGCTTTTCCTACGAGCAGTACTTC,CASSSIRGQGFSYEQYF
-,14,-,TRBJ2-3,TRBV13,TGTGCCAGCAGCTCCGGGATAAACACAGATACGCAGTATTTT,CASSSGINTDTQYF
TRBD2,15,-,TRBJ2-7,TRBV9,TGTGCCAGCAGTGGGACAGCGGGAGGGACCCGCGAGCAGTACTTC,CASSGTAGGTREQYF
-,14,-,TRBJ1-4,TRBV6-5,TGTGCCAGCTCGGACAGCGCAACTAATGAAAAACTGTTTTTT,CASSDSATNEKLFF
TRBD2,15,-,TRBJ2-7,TRBV25-1,TGTGCCAGCAGTGAGATGGGACTAGCGGGTAACGAGCAGTACTTC,CASSEMGLAGNEQYF
TRBD2,15,-,TRBJ2-7,TRBV5-4,TGTGCCAGCAGCATTAGCGGGAGATTGTCCTACGAGCAGTACTTC,CASSISGRLSYEQYF
TRBD1,13,few,TRBJ1-2,TRBV25-1,TGTGCCAGCAGCCGGGACAGGGACCATGGCTACACCTTC,CASSRDRDHGYTF
-,16,-,TRBJ1-5,TRBV9,TGTGCCAGCAGCGTAGGGGGAGACTATAGCAATCAGCCCCAGCATTTT,CASSVGGDYSNQPQHF
TRBD2,16,-,TRBJ2-1,TRBV11-2,TGTGCCAGCAGCTTGACGAGCGGGGGGTGGGTTGGTGAGCAGTTCTTC,CASSLTSGGWVGEQFF
-,13,-,TRBJ2-5,TRBV11-3,TGTGCCAGCAGCTTAGGGGGCTTCGGGACCCAGTACTTC,CASSLGGFGTQYF
TRBD2,15,-,TRBJ2-3,TRBV5-4,TGTGCCAGCCACAGCGGGGGGGCTTTCTTAGATACGCAGTATTTT,CASHSGGAFLDTQYF
TRBD2,16,-,TRBJ2-7,TRBV7-9,TGTGCCAGCAGCTTAGCCGGGGGGGCCTCATCCTACGAGCAGTACTTC,CASSLAGGASSYEQYF
-,12,-,TRBJ1-2,TRBV12-3/TRBV12-4,TGTGCCAGCAGTTCGGGGATCTATGGCTACACCTTC,CASSSGIYGYTF
-,14,few,TRBJ1-1,TRBV3-1/TRBV3-2,TGTGCCAGCAGCCAAGGACAGATGAACACTGAAGCTTTCTTT,CASSQGQMNTEAFF
-,13,-,TRBJ1-1,TRBV7-3,TGTGCCAGCAGCTCCGACAGTTCCACTGAAGCTTTCTTT,CASSSDSSTEAFF
-,17,few,TRBJ2-1,TRBV6-1,TGTGCCAGCAGTGAAGCTCGCTGGCGGGGCTCCTACAATGAGCAGTTCTTC,CASSEARWRGSYNEQFF
-,12,-,TRBJ2-7,TRBV6-5,TGTGCCAGCAGTCCCGGGAGTTACGAGCAGTACTTC,CASSPGSYEQYF
-,16,-,TRBJ2-1,TRBV5-4,TGTGCCAGCAGCCACCTACGGGGAGAAGTCTACAATGAGCAGTTCTTC,CASSHLRGEVYNEQFF
TRBD2,16,-,TRBJ2-5,TRBV7-2,TGTGCCAGCACCCCTACTAGCGGGGGGGCGGAAGAGACCCAGTACTTC,CASTPTSGGAEETQYF
-,12,-,TRBJ1-2,TRBV28,TGTGCCACCGTGTTAGGGGTAGATGGCTACACCTTC,CATVLGVDGYTF
TRBD1,14,-,TRBJ1-2,TRBV12-5,TGTGCTAGTGCCGTCACAGGGGGCCGGTATGGCTACACCTTC,CASAVTGGRYGYTF
-,14,-,TRBJ2-5,TRBV19,TGTGCCAGTAGTTTAACAGGCTACCAAGAGACCCAGTACTTC,CASSLTGYQETQYF
TRBD2,14,-,TRBJ2-5,TRBV5-1,TGCGCCAGCAGCTTGACGGGAGGGGAAGAGACCCAGTACTTC,CASSLTGGEETQYF
-,13,few,TRBJ1-5,TRBV30,TGTGCCTGGACCAGGGGACCCAATCAGCCCCAGCATTTT,CAWTRGPNQPQHF
-,16,-,TRBJ2-7,TRBV6-1,TGTGCCAGCAGTGAAGTAGTACCCCGATTAGACTACGAGCAGTACTTC,CASSEVVPRLDYEQYF
-,15,once,TRBJ2-1,TRBV9,TGTGCCAGCAGCTCCACGGGAGCGGGCTACAATGAGCAGTTCTTC,CASSSTGAGYNEQFF
TRBD1,16,once,TRBJ2-2,TRBV7-2,TGTGCCAGCAGCTCCCAGGGACAGGGGGTGTCCGGGGAGCTGTTTTTT,CASSSQGQGVSGELFF
TRBD1,15,-,TRBJ2-3,TRBV5-1,TGCGCCAGCAGCGTTCAGGGGGCTCAGACAGATACGCAGTATTTT,CASSVQGAQTDTQYF
TRBD1,13,few,TRBJ1-5,TRBV3-1/TRBV3-2,TGTGCCAGCAGCCCGGACAGGGGAGCGCCCCAGCATTTT,CASSPDRGAPQHF
TRBD1,15,once,TRBJ2-7,TRBV27,TGTGCCAGCAGTTTATCCAGGACAGGGATCTACGAGCAGTACTTC,CASSLSRTGIYEQYF
TRBD2,16,-,TRBJ2-3,TRBV18,TGTGCCAGCTCACCGAAAGCGGGGGGGCCTATAGGTACGCAGTATTTT,CASSPKAGGPIGTQYF
TRBD1,13,-,TRBJ1-2,TRBV19,TGTGCCAGTAGTAAGGGACAGAACTATGGCTACACCTTC,CASSKGQNYGYTF
-,15,-,TRBJ1-1,TRBV25-1,TGTGCCAGCAGTGACGACAGGACCACTAACACTGAAGCTTTCTTT,CASSDDRTTNTEAFF
-,15,-,TRBJ1-3,TRBV5-8,TGTGCCAGCAGCTTGGGGGCCCACTCTGGAAACACCATATATTTT,CASSLGAHSGNTIYF
TRBD1,17,-,TRBJ1-1,TRBV5-1,TGCGCCAGCAGCTTGGCAGGGACAGTCGGCATGAACACTGAAGCTTTCTTT,CASSLAGTVGMNTEAFF
TRBD1,14,once,TRBJ1-1,TRBV29-1,TGCAGCGCCCACAGACAGGGGATTAACACTGAAGCTTTCTTT,CSAHRQGINTEAFF
TRBD2,17,-,TRBJ2-1,TRBV4-3,TGCGCCAGCAGCCAAACAAGGACTAGCGGGGCCTACAATGAGCAGTTCTTC,CASSQTRTSGAYNEQFF
-,15,-,TRBJ1-2,TRBV11-2,TGTGCCAGCAGCCCTATCCCGGGGGGCGCGAGAGGCTACACCTTC,CASSPIPGGARGYTF
-,18,-,TRBJ1-1,TRBV27,TGTGCCAGCAACTCGCCCGGGGGGGATCGCAGGGGGAACACTGAAGCTTTCTTT,CASNSPGGDRRGNTEAFF
-,13,-,TRBJ1-5,TRBV6-5,TGTGCCAGCAGTTGGGCAGGCAATCAGCCCCAGCATTTT,CASSWAGNQPQHF
TRBD1,14,-,TRBJ1-4,TRBV7-9,TGTGCCAGCAGCATACAGGGGGCTAATGAAAAACTGTTTTTT,CASSIQGANEKLFF
-,12,-,TRBJ2-1,TRBV5-1,TGCGCCAGCAGCTTCAAGCAAGATGAGCAGTTCTTC,CASSFKQDEQFF
-,14,-,TRBJ1-2,TRBV2,TGTGCCAGCAAAGCGCCATCGACGGTGTATGGCTACACCTTC,CASKAPSTVYGYTF
TRBD1,16,-,TRBJ1-1,TRBV18,TGTGCCAGCTCACCACAGGGGGCAGGGGGTCTGACTGAAGCTTTCTTT,CASSPQGAGGLTEAFF
-,13,-,TRBJ1-6,TRBV12-5,TGTGCTAGTGGTTTGGGACGGGGGTCACCCCTCCACTTT,CASGLGRGSPLHF
TRBD1,18,-,TRBJ1-2,TRBV7-2,TGTGCCAGCAGCTTGCCTGCGGGACAGATAGCGTCTAACTATGGCTACACCTTC,CASSLPAGQIASNYGYTF